The clone carrying this T cell receptor beta chain was detected a few times. Profiled with immunoSEQ multiplex PCR; TCRdb holds only in-frame clones, not every one. The profile covers 180,000 or so clones, with 86% appearing a single time and 4.5% to 6.5% taken by the ten largest. The sample belongs to a study of blood T cell repertoires in COVID-19. The material sequenced was PBMCs or T cells enriched from blood (not recorded which). This TCR was recovered from a man aged 40-55 years with acute COVID-19.

Here the CDR3 DNA reads TGTGCCAGCAGCTCGGGACTAGAGAAGTACGAGCAGTACTTC. Encoded protein: CASSSGLEKYEQYF. The chain combines TRBV3-1 (or the pseudogene TRBV3-2) with TRBJ2-7; TRBD2 matches at 8 bases. The CDR3 contains 14 residues. With 5 bases clipped from V and 4 bases from J, the junction kept 7 bases outside the gene matches. CDR1 is LGHDT, CDR2 YNNKEL, per germline (reference sequence).